Listed here are 19 T cell receptor beta chains from one sample, sequenced in a study of T cell clonality in common variable immunodeficiency. Measured with immunoSEQ multiplex PCR; TCRdb has only the in-frame clones, and not every one. The repertoire consists of 35,000 to 55,000 clones, none detected only once. Sequencing was performed on peripheral blood mononuclear cells. These receptors were collected from a person aged 18-70 years in good health.

This clone was recorded many times. Coverage ceases 3 residues before the CDR3 finishes, and the germline J gene fills in the end. The J gene is TRBJ2-4, the V gene TRBV20-1; unclear D gene. Trimming left V 1 base short and J 0 bases short, with 19 bases between. This CDR3 comprises 18 residues. Germline CDR1 DFQATT, CDR2 SNEGSKA (reference sequence). CDR3 in amino acids: CSARARLATYLAKNIQYF. CDR3 DNA (partial): TGCAGTGCTAGAGCCAGATTAGCTACTTATTTAGCCAAAAACATT.

This clone was observed many times. Read data end 3 residues before the CDR3 end; the end is taken from the germline J gene. V usage is TRBV19 and J usage is TRBJ1-1; D ambiguous. Germline V gives CDR1 LNHDA, CDR2 SQIVND (reference sequence). The length of the CDR3 is 15 residues. Trimming removed 6 bases at V and 1 base at J, with 15 bases between. The CDR3 loop reads CASSHGLGWNTEAFF. The CDR3 bases that were read are TGTGCCAGTAGCCACGGCCTCGGGTGGAACACTGAA.

This clone was seen many times. The DNA ends 3 residues before the CDR3 does, and the rest of the CDR3 is filled in from the germline J gene. This chain links TRBV5-1 with TRBJ2-7, with TRBD1 identical over 8 bases. The CDR3 is made up of 13 amino acids. The junction had 3 bases not matched to a gene; V was cut back by 4 bases and J by 3 bases. Germline V gene sequence: CDR1 SGHRS, CDR2 YFSETQ. The sequenced CDR3 bases are TGCGCCAGCAGCGGGACAGGACTCTACGAG. Its translation is CASSGTGLYE. The full-length CDR3 reads as CASSGTGLYEQYF.

This clone was recorded at least ten times. CDR3 residues: CSARVVTGGYEQYF. CDR3 DNA (partial): TGCAGTGCTAGAGTCGTGACAGGGGGCTACGAG. This chain connects TRBV20-1 to TRBJ2-7, with TRBD1 identical over 9 bases. The observed sequence ends 3 residues before the CDR3 terminus, with the missing tail filled in from the germline J gene. The CDR3 has 14 amino acids. The V gene end was trimmed by 1 base and the J gene end by 3 bases; junction bases not matched to a gene: 4. The germline V gene encodes CDR1 DFQATT and CDR2 SNEGSKA (reference sequence).

This clone was found many times. The CDR3 sequence is CASSLFSGRAPEQFF. The DNA read from the CDR3 is TGTGCCAGCAGCTTATTCAGCGGGAGGGCCCCTGAG. The chain couples TRBV11-3 to TRBJ2-1, with 10 bases that match TRBD2. The CDR3 end falls 3 residues outside the read, so it is completed with the germline J gene. V lost 2 bases to trimming and J lost 9 bases; unmatched junction nucleotides: 7. This CDR3 has 15 amino acids. The germline gives CDR1 SGHNT, CDR2 YENEEA.

This clone has a count of ten or more. The DNA ends 3 residues before the CDR3 does, and the rest of the CDR3 is filled in from the germline J gene. This chain links TRBV6-2 or TRBV6-3 with TRBJ2-3; D unclear. Looked up from germline, CDR1 is MNHEY and CDR2 is SVGEGT. The CDR3 covers 12 residues. V was cut by 3 bases and J by 5 bases, with 6 bases left in between. The CDR3: CASSYQVDTQYF. The DNA read from the CDR3 is TGTGCCAGCAGTTATCAGGTAGATACG.

This clone showed up many times. The CDR3 end is not reached by the read, which stops 3 residues before it; the germline J gene fills it in. J is TRBJ1-2 and V is TRBV23-1, with D uncertain. TRBV23-1 is noted as an ORF with a role that remains uncertain. The V end was cut by 0 bases, the J end by 4 bases, with 18 bases between. The CDR3 covers 17 residues. The CDR3 sequence: CASSQSEENRPTYGYTF. Partial CDR3 DNA: TGCGCCAGCAGTCAATCGGAGGAGAACAGACCAACCTATGGC.

This clone was seen repeatedly, ten times or more. Read sequence stops 3 residues before the CDR3 end, and the germline J gene provides the missing end. The chain combines TRBV7-2 with TRBJ2-1; possible D gene TRBD2, 6 bases. Between the trimmed V and J ends, which lost 5 bases and 9 bases, there was a span of 20 bases. The CDR3 is made up of 15 amino acids. Germline V gene data show CDR1 as SGHTA and CDR2 as FQGNSA. The CDR3: CASSPKVAAGAEQFF. Incomplete CDR3 DNA: TGTGCCAGCAGCCCCAAGGTAGCGGCCGGGGCTGAG.

The table lists this clone with many counts. The read finishes 3 residues shy of the CDR3 end, and the germline J gene is used to complete it. The chain combines TRBV4-2 with TRBJ2-5; 10 bases line up with TRBD2. This CDR3 comprises 16 residues. After removal of 1 base from V and 3 bases from J, the junction contained 5 bases not matched to a gene. Germline V CDR1 and CDR2: LGHNA, YNFKEQ. CDR3 sequence reads: CASSQAGTSVKETQYF. CDR3 bases read: TGTGCCAGCAGCCAAGCCGGGACTAGCGTTAAAGAGACC.

This clone came up many times. CDR3 bases read: TGCAGTGCTAGAGCGGAGGGGCGAATTAACACTGAA. Amino acids: CSARAEGRINTE. The full CDR3 protein is CSARAEGRINTEAFF. The rearrangement joins TRBV20-1 to TRBJ1-1; weak D call: TRBD1 (5 bases). Coverage ceases 3 residues before the CDR3 finishes, and the germline J gene fills in the end. The V gene lost 1 base and the J gene lost 2 bases, with 14 bases spanning the gap. The germline V gene encodes CDR1 DFQATT and CDR2 SNEGSKA (reference sequence). There are 15 residues in the CDR3.

Many counts were recorded for this clone. The read stops 3 residues short of the end of the CDR3; the missing end is completed from the germline J gene. The chain employs TRBV7-8 and TRBJ1-1; a possible D gene is TRBD1 (6 bases). CDR3 length equals 16 residues. V lost 3 bases and J lost 2, with 16 bases in between. Germline assignment: CDR1 SGHVS and CDR2 FQNEAQ. The CDR3 DNA, read in part, is TGTGCCAGCAGCTTCCCCGTGGACAGCCTCAACACTGAA. Translating it yields CASSFPVDSLNTE. The CDR3 in its entirety is CASSFPVDSLNTEAFF.

The table lists this clone with many counts. The read terminates 3 residues ahead of where the CDR3 ends, so the germline J gene completes it. The chain has TRBV20-1 and TRBJ2-4, with TRBD1 as a possible D gene (6 bases). The CDR3 runs to 15 residues. The V gene's germline CDR1 is DFQATT and CDR2 SNEGSKA (reference sequence). Trimming shortened V by 3 bases and J by 2 bases, and 14 bases separated the two germline ends. The DNA read from the CDR3 is TGCAGTGCTAGGGAAGAGGGGGTGCCCAAAAACATT. Translating it yields CSAREEGVPKNI. The entire CDR3 is CSAREEGVPKNIQYF.

This clone came up many times. The CDR3 end is not reached by the read, which stops 3 residues before it; the germline J gene fills it in. The genes are TRBV10-3 and TRBJ1-2; 7 nucleotides agree with TRBD1. The CDR3 runs to 15 residues. Germline-derived CDR1 and CDR2 are ENHRY and SYGVKD. V was pared by 5 bases and J by 1 base, with 7 bases of the junction left unmatched. The CDR3 loop is CAISMGTEINYGYTF. The CDR3 bases that were read are TGTGCCATCAGTATGGGGACAGAGATTAACTATGGC.

On this clone itself: The read is 3 residues too short to cover the CDR3 end, so that end is filled in from the germline J gene. The chain has TRBV30 and TRBJ1-2; D remains ambiguous. The germline V gene has CDR1 GTSNPN and CDR2 SVGIG (reference sequence). This CDR3 region has 14 residues. The CDR3 is CAWSGVAGYNDYTF. The CDR3 bases that were read are TGTGCCTGGAGTGGGGTAGCGGGATACAATGAC.

This clone was counted many times. The DNA ends 3 residues before the CDR3 does, and the rest of the CDR3 is filled in from the germline J gene. This rearrangement joins TRBV19 to TRBJ1-2; D may be TRBD1 (5 bases). Deletions cut 4 bases from V and 0 bases from J, with 9 bases between. The CDR3 length is 14 residues. Germline CDR1 LNHDA, CDR2 SQIVND (reference sequence). This CDR3 reads CASSRQTANYGYTF. The covered CDR3 bases are TGTGCCAGTAGTAGGCAGACAGCTAACTATGGC.

The sample holds many counts of this clone. CDR3 amino acids: CASSVRTGGQADTQYF. The sequenced CDR3 bases are TGTGCCAGCAGCGTAAGGACAGGGGGGCAAGCAGATACG. This chain joins TRBV9 and TRBJ2-3; 10 bases line up with TRBD1. The read gets to within 3 residues of the CDR3 end, and the germline J gene fills in the rest. Trimming removed 1 base from V and 4 bases from J; junction bases left unmatched: 6. The CDR3 extends over 16 amino acids. Germline CDR1 reads SGDLS; CDR2 reads YYNGEE.

This clone was detected many times. The CDR3 goes on 3 residues after the read ends, and that part is filled in from the germline J gene. The chain carries TRBV4-1 and TRBJ2-1; no clear D. CDR1 is MGHRA and CDR2 is YSYEKL in the germline V gene. The ends were cut back, 6 bases at V and 2 bases at J, with 14 bases in the middle. This CDR3 has 15 residues. CDR3 DNA, as far as it was read: TGCGCCAGCAGTTATCTACGTACCCCCTACAATGAG. Amino acids: CASSYLRTPYNE. Given in full, the CDR3 is CASSYLRTPYNEQFF.

This clone was counted many times. The read terminates 3 residues before the CDR3 end, so the remaining end is supplied by the germline J gene. The J gene is TRBJ2-7, the V gene TRBV6-2 or TRBV6-3; 11 nucleotides line up with TRBD2. V dropped 0 bases and J dropped 3; count of bases not matched to a gene: 7. Germline CDR1 and CDR2: MNHEY and SVGEGT. The CDR3 sequence is 17 residues long. The CDR3 DNA, read in part, is TGTGCCAGCAGTTACTCCCCTAGCGGGGGGAATTACTACGAG. Translation gives CASSYSPSGGNYYE. The CDR3 reads in full as CASSYSPSGGNYYEQYF.

There are many counts of this clone. The read ends 3 residues early relative to the CDR3; the germline J gene fills the gap. The chain couples TRBV5-1 to TRBJ1-3, with D unresolved. Trimming took 4 bases from V and 6 from J, leaving 14 bases between them. This CDR3 region has 14 residues. Germline CDR1 and CDR2: SGHRS and YFSETQ. Incomplete CDR3 DNA: TGCGCCAGCAGCCCTGAACTGACACAAAACACC. Residues: CASSPELTQNT. The whole CDR3 protein reads CASSPELTQNTIYF. Using reference TRBV5-1 and TRBJ1-3 for the parts outside the CDR3, the full variable domain is KAGVTQTPRYLIKTRGQQVTLSCSPISGHRSVSWYQQTPGQGLQFLFEYFSETQRNKGNFPGRFSGRQFSNSRSEMNVSTLELGDSALYLCASSPELTQNTIYFGEGSWLTVV.